Following are 17 T cell receptor beta chains from one sample sequenced in a study of T cells in Graves' hyperthyroidism and ophthalmopathy. It was RNA transcripts that yielded the amplified TCR beta CDR3 regions. TCR CDR3 underwent first-round RT-PCR with the HTBI primer set. TCRdb redid the calling of the multiplex PCR reads with MiXCR, one entry per CDR3 protein. The data contain over 700,000 distinct CDR3 sequences, approximately 40% of them singletons. Sequenced: blood. These TCRs come from a man in his late teens or twenties with Graves' hyperthyroidism.

The V call is TRBV4-1, the J call TRBJ2-5, with TRBD2 matching over 10 bases. The CDR3 consists of 16 residues. Unmatched junction bases numbered 6, after V lost 0 bases and J lost 5 bases. The germline CDR1 and CDR2 sequences are MGHRA and YSYEKL. CDR3: CASSQDGSGRGETQYF. DNA for the CDR3: TGCGCCAGCAGCCAAGATGGAAGCGGGAGGGGGGAGACCCAGTACTTC.

The CDR3 coding sequence is TGTGCCAGCACCCGAGGGACGGACCAAGAGACCCAGTACTTC. Protein: CASTRGTDQETQYF. The chain combines TRBV10-3 with TRBJ2-5; D may be TRBD1 or TRBD2 (5 bases each). Per the germline V gene, CDR1 is ENHRY and CDR2 is SYGVKD. The CDR3 has 14 amino acids. V lost 10 bases to trimming and J lost 0 bases, with 15 bases between them.

The J gene is TRBJ1-1, the V gene TRBV5-6; D is unresolved. CDR3 length: 13 amino acids. CDR1 is SGHDT, CDR2 YYEEEE, per germline. Trimming took 0 bases from V and 7 from J, leaving 10 bases between them. Here the CDR3 DNA reads TGTGCCAGCAGCTTGGAACCGGGCGGTGAAGCTTTCTTT. This sequence encodes CASSLEPGGEAFF.

Many counts were recorded for this clonotype. The rearrangement uses TRBV7-2 and TRBJ1-2; D is uncertain. Germline-derived CDR1 and CDR2 are SGHTA and FQGNSA. V was trimmed by 5 bases and J by 5 bases, leaving 6 bases between them. The length of the CDR3 is 11 residues. CDR3 DNA: TGTGCCAGCAGCGTTATATATGGCTACACCTTC. Translation gives CASSVIYGYTF.

The rearrangement joins TRBV24-1 to TRBJ2-5; a weak D match, TRBD1 (6 bases). The CDR3 has 15 amino acids. Germline values: CDR1 KGHDR, CDR2 SFDVKD. Trimming shortened V by 1 base and J by 2 bases, and 10 bases separated the two germline ends. The CDR3 nucleotides read TGTGCCACCAGTGATTTTTCGGGACAACAAGAGACCCAGTACTTC. This codes for CATSDFSGQQETQYF.

This clonotype showed up many times. The chain joins TRBV2 to TRBJ2-6, with D perhaps assigned TRBD1 or TRBD2 (5 bases each). Germline lookup yields CDR1 SNHLY and CDR2 FYNNEI. The CDR3 totals 13 residues. V lost 8 bases and J 0 bases, leaving 5 bases between the germline ends. CDR3: CASGTSGANVLTF. Here the CDR3 DNA reads TGTGCCAGCGGGACCTCTGGGGCCAACGTCCTGACTTTC.

With regard to this clonotype: Just one base apart from a much larger clone, this may be a read error. The rearrangement links TRBV10-3 to TRBJ2-7; 10 nucleotides agree with TRBD1. The CDR3 is made up of 14 amino acids. Germline assignment: CDR1 ENHRY and CDR2 SYGVKD. Trimming removed 8 bases from V and 4 bases from J; junction bases left unmatched: 8. CDR3 nucleotides: TGTGCCATCTTTTTAGACAGGGGGCCGTACGAGCAGTACTTC. This codes for CAIFLDRGPYEQYF.

This clonotype was observed at least ten times. J is TRBJ2-7 and V is TRBV7-3; TRBD2 agrees at 7 bases. The CDR3 consists of 14 residues. Unmatched junction bases numbered 6, after V lost 4 bases and J lost 3 bases. Germline V CDR1 and CDR2: SGHTA, FQGTGA. The CDR3 is CASSSSSGSYEQYF. CDR3 bases: TGTGCCAGCAGCTCATCTAGCGGCAGCTACGAGCAGTACTTC.

The chain is built from TRBV12-3 or TRBV12-4 and TRBJ1-6; perhaps TRBD1 as D (5 bases). The V end lost 6 bases, the J end lost 6 bases, and 15 bases lay between the germline ends. This CDR3 contains 15 residues. This CDR3 reads CASRGTGGINSPLHF. CDR3 nucleotide sequence: TGTGCCAGCAGGGGGACGGGGGGTATTAATTCACCCCTCCACTTT.

This clonotype has ten or more counts. J is TRBJ1-1 and V is TRBV10-3; D might be TRBD1 (5 bases). The CDR3 is 12 amino acids. Germline V lookup: CDR1 ENHRY, CDR2 SYGVKD. V was clipped by 3 bases and J by 7 bases, with 9 bases between them. The CDR3 reads CAISDRQIEAFF. The CDR3 nucleotides are TGTGCCATCAGTGATCGACAGATTGAAGCTTTCTTT.

As to this clonotype: It may be a read error: a sequence one base away is much more abundant. V usage is TRBV20-1 and J usage is TRBJ1-5, with 9 bases fitting TRBD1. Germline lookup yields CDR1 DFQATT and CDR2 SNEGSKA (reference sequence). The CDR3 covers 14 residues. The V and J ends lost 2 bases and 6 bases, in that order; junction bases with no gene match: 5. CDR3 DNA: TGCAGTGCTAGACTAGGGACAGGGAGTCAGCCCCAGCATTTT. This codes for CSARLGTGSQPQHF.

In its sample, this clonotype was seen many times. The J gene is TRBJ1-5, the V gene TRBV7-2; no definite D call. The length of the CDR3 is 13 residues. Trimming stripped 4 bases from V and 9 bases from J, with 13 bases between. Germline CDR1 reads SGHTA; CDR2 reads FQGNSA. DNA for the CDR3: TGTGCCAGCAGCTCGGACCTGAGTATGCCCCAGCATTTT. Its protein product is CASSSDLSMPQHF.

This clonotype was seen only a few times. V and J are TRBV7-8 and TRBJ2-7; unclear D gene. The CDR3 sequence is 14 residues long. Trimming left V 1 base short and J 1 base short, with 8 bases between. CDR1 is SGHVS, CDR2 FQNEAQ, per germline. The chain's CDR3 is CASSLDRLSYEQYF. DNA for the CDR3: TGTGCCAGCAGCTTAGACAGATTATCCTACGAGCAGTACTTC.

This clonotype was seen a handful of times. The chain combines TRBV4-3 with TRBJ1-6, with 9 bases that match TRBD1. With 3 bases clipped from V and 14 bases from J, the junction kept 14 bases outside the gene matches. The CDR3 sequence is 16 residues long. CDR1 is LGHNA, CDR2 YSLEER, per germline. CDR3 sequence (DNA): TGCGCCAGCAGCCAGGAAGCCGGGACAGGGCTATGGGCCCTCCACTTT. Its translation is CASSQEAGTGLWALHF.

This clonotype was picked up many times. The rearrangement uses TRBV5-1 and TRBJ2-2; the D gene is possibly TRBD1 (6 bases). The V gene's germline CDR1 is SGHRS and CDR2 YFSETQ. V lost 2 bases and J 2 bases, leaving 10 bases between the germline ends. The CDR3 is 15 residues long. Here the CDR3 DNA reads TGCGCCAGCAGCTTAAGACAGGACAACACCGGGGAGCTGTTTTTT. This translates into CASSLRQDNTGELFF.

This clonotype was recorded a few times. The V and J genes are TRBV9 and TRBJ2-5, with D perhaps TRBD2 (5 bases). V dropped 6 bases and J dropped 2 bases, with 17 bases sitting between them. Germline V CDR1 and CDR2: SGDLS, YYNGEE. This CDR3 contains 15 residues. This chain's CDR3 is CASTKGARLQETQYF. The DNA of the CDR3 is TGTGCCAGCACCAAGGGAGCCCGCCTGCAAGAGACCCAGTACTTC. The variable domain in full, with the rest retrieved from reference TRBV9 and TRBJ2-5, is DSGVTQTPKHLITATGQRVTLRCSPRSGDLSVYWYQQSLDQGLQFLIQYYNGEERAKGNILERFSAQQFPDLHSELNLSSLELGDSALYFCASTKGARLQETQYFGPGTRLLVL.

V is TRBV4-1 and J is TRBJ1-5; D uncertain. Germline V CDR1 and CDR2: MGHRA, YSYEKL. V was shortened by 1 base and J by 5 bases, with 9 bases between the two germline ends. The CDR3 consists of 14 residues. CDR3 protein: CASSQVPADQPQHF. CDR3 DNA sequence: TGCGCCAGCAGCCAAGTTCCCGCTGATCAGCCCCAGCATTTT.